The 9 T cell receptor beta chains presented below share a single source sample, sequenced in a study of Graves' ophthalmopathy and Graves' hyperthyroidism. RNA served as the template for amplifying TCR beta CDR3 regions. Following a first-round RT-PCR that used HTBI primers, a second-round multiplex PCR was carried out. TCRdb processed the multiplex PCR reads anew with MiXCR; each CDR3 protein has one entry. The table includes about 480,000 distinct CDR3 sequences, roughly an eighth detected once. The specimen was blood. The receptors were gathered from a woman younger than 45 with Graves' ophthalmopathy.

This clonotype was counted many times. The rearrangement joins TRBV4-1 to TRBJ2-7; the D gene is possibly TRBD1 (5 bases). Per the germline V gene, CDR1 is MGHRA and CDR2 is YSYEKL. This CDR3 comprises 15 residues. The ends were cut back, 6 bases at V and 0 bases at J, with 15 bases in the middle. The CDR3 DNA sequence: TGCGCCAGCAGTCATACAGGTGAGAGCTCCTACGAGCAGTACTTC. Translation: CASSHTGESSYEQYF.

The rearrangement joins TRBV19 to TRBJ2-7; 9 nucleotides match TRBD1. Germline CDR1 and CDR2: LNHDA and SQIVND (reference sequence). V was clipped by 10 bases and J by 1 base; unmatched bases: 8. The CDR3 sequence is 14 residues long. The CDR3 loop is CATAGTGTSYEQYF. In DNA, the CDR3 is TGTGCCACCGCCGGGACAGGGACGTCCTACGAGCAGTACTTC.

Ten or more counts support this clonotype. The gene calls are TRBV10-3 and TRBJ1-1; TRBD1 aligns across 7 bases. Germline V CDR1 and CDR2: ENHRY, SYGVKD. The CDR3 is made up of 16 amino acids. V gave up 2 bases and J gave up 1 base; unmatched junction bases: 7. The CDR3: CAISEPRGTANTEAFF. Written as DNA, the CDR3 is TGTGCCATCAGTGAGCCTAGAGGGACAGCGAACACTGAAGCTTTCTTT.

Many counts were recorded for this clonotype. The rearrangement uses TRBV9 and TRBJ1-2, with 11 positions matching TRBD1. Germline V lookup: CDR1 SGDLS, CDR2 YYNGEE. With 4 bases clipped from V and 2 bases from J, the junction kept 4 bases outside the gene matches. The CDR3 has 15 residues. CDR3 sequence: CASSPRTGGNYGYTF. The CDR3 DNA follows: TGTGCCAGCAGCCCCCGGACAGGGGGCAACTATGGCTACACCTTC.

This clonotype showed up just a few times. The CDR3 spells CAWSVNQGNSFF. In DNA form, the CDR3 reads TGTGCCTGGAGCGTTAATCAGGGGAATTCTTTCTTT. This sequence joins TRBV30 and TRBJ1-1; possibly TRBD1 for D (6 bases). CDR1 and CDR2 (germline): GTSNPN, SVGIG (reference sequence). CDR3 length: 12 residues. V was cut by 3 bases and J by 12 bases, with 17 bases left in between.

This clonotype was seen repeatedly, ten times or more. The rearrangement joins TRBV6-1 to TRBJ2-2; 8 nucleotides align to TRBD2. CDR3 size: 14 residues. Germline V gene lookup returns CDR1 MNHNS and CDR2 SASEGT. Losses at the gene ends were 8 bases for V and 5 bases for J; bases not matched to a gene: 7. The CDR3 reads CASLLAAVTGELFF. The CDR3 region has the DNA TGTGCCAGCCTACTAGCGGCCGTGACCGGGGAGCTGTTTTTT.

The chain couples TRBV6-1 to TRBJ1-6, with D possibly being TRBD1 (5 bases). Germline lookup yields CDR1 MNHNS and CDR2 SASEGT. The length of the CDR3 is 15 residues. Trimming removed 6 bases from V and 7 bases from J, with 16 bases in between. The DNA for the CDR3 is TGTGCCAGCAGCCCGGGGGGTTCGGGGAATTCACCCCTCCACTTT. Amino acid sequence: CASSPGGSGNSPLHF.

V usage is TRBV6-1 and J usage is TRBJ1-6, with 9 bases identical to TRBD1. The CDR3 is 16 amino acids. V shed 7 bases and J 7 bases; nucleotides not matched to a gene: 11. Germline V CDR1 and CDR2: MNHNS, SASEGT. CDR3 residues: CASTFRDRVKNSPLHF. CDR3 DNA sequence: TGTGCCAGCACCTTCCGGGACAGGGTAAAAAATTCACCCCTCCACTTT.

This clonotype was seen ten or more times. The chain employs TRBV28 and TRBJ2-7; 10 nucleotides align to TRBD2. The CDR3 covers 14 residues. The V segment lost 6 bases and the J segment 2 bases; nucleotides outside the gene matches: 4. CDR1 is MDHEN and CDR2 is SYDVKM in the germline V gene. The CDR3 spells CASRLAGKTYEQYF. The CDR3 coding sequence is TGTGCCAGCAGACTAGCGGGGAAGACCTACGAGCAGTACTTC.